The next 24 T cell receptor beta chains were all read from a single sample in a study of blood T cell repertoires in COVID-19. Measured with immunoSEQ multiplex PCR; TCRdb has only the in-frame clones, and not every one. The sample has 100,000 to 150,000 clones; around three quarters are singletons. Sequenced: peripheral blood. These TCRs come from a man in his forties or fifties with active or convalescent COVID-19.

V usage is TRBV6-6 and J usage is TRBJ2-7; D might be TRBD2 (6 bases). Trimming shortened V by 6 bases and J by 3 bases, and 12 bases separated the two germline ends. Germline V lookup: CDR1 MNHNY, CDR2 SVGAGI (reference sequence). The CDR3 is 13 residues long. CDR3 sequence (DNA): TGTGCCAGCAGCTACGTGGGGGGCTACGAGCAGTACTTC. Encoded protein: CASSYVGGYEQYF.

The genes are TRBV19 and TRBJ1-4, with D possibly TRBD1 on 6 matching bases. This CDR3 has 15 residues. The V and J ends lost 4 bases and 7 bases respectively, with 16 bases between them. Germline V gene data show CDR1 as LNHDA and CDR2 as SQIVND (reference sequence). This CDR3 is CASSRTGPGGEKLFF. The CDR3 DNA sequence: TGTGCCAGTAGTAGAACAGGGCCGGGAGGTGAAAAACTGTTTTTT.

This chain uses TRBV4-1 with TRBJ1-1, with D possibly TRBD1 on 6 matching bases. There are 17 residues in the CDR3. CDR1 and CDR2 from the germline V gene are MGHRA and YSYEKL. Between the trimmed V and J ends, which lost 0 bases and 11 bases, there was a span of 25 bases. This CDR3 reads CASSQDRAQGQSYGAFF. The DNA of the CDR3 is TGCGCCAGCAGCCAAGATCGGGCGCAGGGGCAGTCCTACGGGGCTTTCTTT.

The chain employs TRBV25-1 and TRBJ2-5; 10 bases map to TRBD2. Germline CDR1 is MGHDK and CDR2 is SYGVNS. The CDR3 has 17 amino acids. V shed 1 base, J shed 5 bases, and the junction held 10 bases outside the gene matches. The CDR3 DNA is TGTGCCAGCAGTGAATTGTTCCCGCTAGCGGGAGTGGAGACCCAGTACTTC. This encodes CASSELFPLAGVETQYF.

The chain joins TRBV23-1 to TRBJ1-1, with unresolved D. TRBV23-1 is an ORF for which the function is uncertain. The CDR3 has 8 amino acids. As DNA, the CDR3 is TGCGCAAAACCGGAGGCTTTCTTT. Its protein is CAKPEAFF.

Of note for this clone: This sample also contains other DNA sequences that code for the same CDR3. For the CDR3, the DNA is TGTGCCAGCACCTCCCTAAGGGGACCCCTCCACTTT. This codes for CASTSLRGPLHF. This rearrangement joins TRBV28 to TRBJ1-6; D is possibly TRBD1 (5 bases). The CDR3 runs to 12 residues. The V gene lost 7 bases and the J gene lost 12 bases, with 13 bases spanning the gap. Germline values: CDR1 MDHEN, CDR2 SYDVKM.

The table lists this clone with a few counts. The chain couples TRBV5-1 to TRBJ2-2; 10 nucleotides match TRBD1. CDR1 and CDR2 (germline): SGHRS, YFSETQ. The CDR3 has 15 amino acids. The V and J ends lost 0 bases and 7 bases, in that order; junction bases with no gene match: 3. CDR3 DNA: TGCGCCAGCAGCTTGGCGGGACAGGGGATCGGGGAGCTGTTTTTT. It translates to CASSLAGQGIGELFF.

The CDR3 protein is CASKPGQGGTGELFF. CDR3 DNA sequence: TGTGCCAGCAAACCTGGACAGGGAGGAACCGGGGAGCTGTTTTTT. The genes are TRBV2 and TRBJ2-2; 8 bases are a match to TRBD1. The length of the CDR3 is 15 residues. Germline-derived CDR1 and CDR2 are SNHLY and FYNNEI. Unmatched junction bases numbered 9, after V lost 7 bases and J lost 5 bases.

CDR3 amino acids: CASSPGQGEGTQYF. CDR3 coding DNA: TGTGCCAGCAGTCCGGGACAGGGTGAGGGGACCCAGTACTTC. The chain employs TRBV7-2 and TRBJ2-5, with 9 bases identical to TRBD1. J was trimmed by 7 bases and V by 6 bases; bases with no gene match: 9. CDR3 length equals 14 residues. CDR1 and CDR2 (germline): SGHTA, FQGNSA.

V is TRBV18 and J is TRBJ1-4; possibly TRBD1 for D (6 bases). Trimming removed 3 bases at V and 3 bases at J, with 8 bases between. Germline CDR1 reads KGHSH; CDR2 reads LQKENI. The CDR3 runs to 14 residues. CDR3 residues: CASSPQGSNEKLFF. In DNA form, the CDR3 reads TGTGCCAGCTCACCTCAGGGGTCTAATGAAAAACTGTTTTTT.

The chain recombines TRBV5-6 with TRBJ1-2; 8 nucleotides match TRBD1. The CDR3 contains 14 residues. With 4 bases clipped from V and 3 bases from J, the junction kept 5 bases outside the gene matches. The germline V gene encodes CDR1 SGHDT and CDR2 YYEEEE. CDR3 DNA sequence: TGTGCCAGCAGCCAGGGGGCGTTGGACTATGGCTACACCTTC. This encodes CASSQGALDYGYTF. The whole variable domain, remainder taken from reference TRBV5-6 and TRBJ1-2, is DAGVTQSPTHLIKTRGQQVTLRCSPKSGHDTVSWYQQALGQGPQFIFQYYEEEERQRGNFPDRFSGHQFPNYSSELNVNALLLGDSALYLCASSQGALDYGYTFGSGTRLTVV.

This rearrangement joins TRBV9 to TRBJ1-2; D might be TRBD1 (5 bases). CDR3 length equals 13 residues. The V and J ends lost 0 bases and 6 bases respectively, with 9 bases between them. Looked up from germline, CDR1 is SGDLS and CDR2 is YYNGEE. CDR3 region: CASSVGAGDGYTF. In DNA form, the CDR3 reads TGTGCCAGCAGCGTAGGGGCGGGGGATGGCTACACCTTC.

The rearrangement uses TRBV6-5 and TRBJ1-1; no definite D call. The CDR3 has 14 amino acids. Germline V CDR1 and CDR2: MNHEY, SVGAGI. The V and J ends lost 2 bases and 2 bases respectively, with 9 bases between them. CDR3 DNA sequence: TGTGCCAGCAGTTACCTTCAGTCAAACACTGAAGCTTTCTTT. Its protein is CASSYLQSNTEAFF.

This clone was observed a few times. V is TRBV4-3 and J is TRBJ1-6; 7 bases fit TRBD1. V shed 3 bases and J 7 bases; nucleotides not matched to a gene: 0. The germline gives CDR1 LGHNA, CDR2 YSLEER. The CDR3 is 13 residues long. The DNA of the CDR3 is TGCGCCAGCAGCCAGGGACAGAATTCACCCCTCCACTTT. Protein: CASSQGQNSPLHF.

The chain is built from TRBV27 and TRBJ2-1; perhaps TRBD2 as D (5 bases). Between the trimmed V and J ends, which lost 6 bases and 7 bases, there was a span of 13 bases. CDR1 and CDR2 from the germline V gene are MNHEY and SMNVEV (reference sequence). There are 13 residues in the CDR3. The CDR3: CASRREIGNEQFF. In DNA, the CDR3 is TGTGCCAGCAGGAGGGAGATAGGAAATGAGCAGTTCTTC.

This clone was seen just once. The chain links TRBV5-6 to TRBJ1-2; 9 bases agree with TRBD1. Germline loops: CDR1 SGHDT, CDR2 YYEEEE. The CDR3 runs 16 residues. J lost 0 bases, V lost 1 base, and 4 bases had no gene match. The CDR3 sequence: CASSLLGQGTNYGYTF. CDR3 nucleotide sequence: TGTGCCAGCAGCTTGTTGGGACAGGGCACTAACTATGGCTACACCTTC.

V and J are TRBV2 and TRBJ2-3; TRBD2 is a possible D gene (6 bases). V shed 7 bases and J shed 0 bases, with 8 bases lying between them. Germline-derived CDR1 and CDR2 are SNHLY and FYNNEI. The CDR3 totals 13 residues. CDR3 DNA: TGTGCCAGCAAAGGGACTAGCACAGATACGCAGTATTTT. Translating gives CASKGTSTDTQYF.

The chain recombines TRBV3-1 (or the pseudogene TRBV3-2) with TRBJ1-1; D uncertain. The CDR3 is made up of 13 amino acids. CDR1 is LGHDT and CDR2 is YNNKEL in the germline V gene (reference sequence). Between the trimmed V and J ends, which lost 1 base and 4 bases, there was a span of 7 bases. In DNA form, the CDR3 reads TGTGCCAGCAGCCAAGTGCGGTTCACTGAAGCTTTCTTT. It specifies CASSQVRFTEAFF.

This chain connects TRBV19 to TRBJ2-7, with a weak D call TRBD1 (5 bases). The CDR3 loop spans 15 amino acids. Germline CDR1 LNHDA, CDR2 SQIVND (reference sequence). V lost 2 bases to trimming and J lost 0 bases, with 11 bases between them. CDR3 DNA sequence: TGTGCCAGTAGTATAATAACAGGAAGCTCCTACGAGCAGTACTTC. This encodes CASSIITGSSYEQYF.

The chain links TRBV29-1 to TRBJ1-1; no firm D call. This CDR3 has 12 amino acids. Looked up from germline, CDR1 is SQVTM and CDR2 is ANQGSEA. V was clipped by 6 bases and J by 4 bases, with 12 bases between them. The CDR3 coding sequence is TGCAGCGTCTTTCGGGTCGGCACTGAAGCTTTCTTT. Protein sequence: CSVFRVGTEAFF.

This clone has a handful of counts. The chain is built from TRBV10-3 and TRBJ2-2; TRBD2 aligns across 15 bases. The V segment lost 6 bases and the J segment 6 bases; nucleotides outside the gene matches: 8. The CDR3 is 17 residues long. Germline CDR1 and CDR2: ENHRY and SYGVKD. The CDR3 region has the DNA TGTGCCATCAGGGGACTAGCGGGAGGAGGGTCCCCCGGGGAGCTGTTTTTT. It codes for CAIRGLAGGGSPGELFF.

The chain joins TRBV11-1 to TRBJ2-7, with 8 bases that match TRBD1. The CDR3 has 15 amino acids. The germline V gene has CDR1 SGHAT and CDR2 FQDESV (reference sequence). With V trimmed by 6 bases and J by 3 bases, 10 bases remained unmatched. The CDR3, as DNA: TGTGCCAGCAGTCCGGGCACAGGGGGAAGCTACGAGCAGTACTTC. Protein product: CASSPGTGGSYEQYF.

The rearrangement links TRBV2 to TRBJ1-5, with 10 bases lining up with TRBD1. The CDR3 runs 15 residues. The V gene's germline CDR1 is SNHLY and CDR2 FYNNEI. V shed 4 bases, J shed 4 bases, and the junction held 4 bases outside the gene matches. The CDR3 is CASSATGGSNQPQHF. The CDR3 DNA sequence: TGTGCCAGCAGTGCGACAGGGGGCTCAAATCAGCCCCAGCATTTT.

The chain links TRBV19 to TRBJ1-6; D remains unclear. The CDR3 totals 16 residues. The germline V gene has CDR1 LNHDA and CDR2 SQIVND (reference sequence). Trimming took off 4 bases at V and 2 bases at J, with 12 bases between the two ends. The CDR3 region is CASSTGPSPYNSPLHF. Here the CDR3 DNA reads TGTGCCAGTAGTACCGGTCCATCCCCCTATAATTCACCCCTCCACTTT.